This T cell receptor (beta chain) was identified during a study of T cell responses to AZD1222 COVID-19 vaccine. Study results and caveats: White British people made up most donors, females outnumbered males, and clonal diversity was possibly underestimated.

Germline values: CDR1 SQVTM, CDR2 ANQGSEA. This CDR3 contains 13 residues. Deletions cut 7 bases from V and 5 bases from J, with 15 bases between. TCRdb's table, derived via immunoSEQ multiplex PCR, lists solely in-frame clones and lacks some. The sample holds about 150,000 clones; around 89% are singletons and the top ten take approximately 3.1%. Concerning this clone itself: Its antigen is not known.

The source of this sequence is an adult in good health. The V call is TRBV29-1, the J call TRBJ1-5; possible D gene TRBD1, 6 bases. This specimen was peripheral blood, taken on day 0 of AZD1222 vaccination. CDR3 nucleotide sequence: TGCAGCGCCGGAAGGGGGGGAGATCAGCCCCAGCATTTT. Its protein is CSAGRGGDQPQHF.